This T cell receptor beta chain was sequenced in a study of T-cell memory formation after mild COVID-19. In the study overall: Largely donor-specific TCR clusters were found. Study observations and caveats: The study found contracting CD4+ clones mainly in CM and EM and contracting CD8+ clones in EMRA. Proof of SARS-CoV-2 specificity was absent for the second-wave clones that crested on day 37.

CDR3 size: 13 residues. Germline assignment: CDR1 SGHDT and CDR2 YYEEEE. V lost 0 bases, J lost 7 bases, and 10 bases lay in between. TCRdb re-called the 5' RACE reads with MiXCR, one entry per CDR3 protein. The table has about 310,000 distinct CDR3 sequences, approximately 19% seen once. Turning to this clonotype: Its antigen is still unknown.

The chain has TRBV5-6 and TRBJ1-2, with D possibly matching TRBD1 (6 bases). The TCR comes from a man younger than 35 who had mild COVID-19 (a few samples of this study predate the infection). Cell type and time point are not known. Sequenced material: PBMCs or a T cell subset sorted from them (not recorded which). CDR3 in amino acids: CASSLGGPSGYTF. DNA of the CDR3: TGTGCCAGCAGCTTGGGGGGGCCGTCTGGCTACACCTTC.